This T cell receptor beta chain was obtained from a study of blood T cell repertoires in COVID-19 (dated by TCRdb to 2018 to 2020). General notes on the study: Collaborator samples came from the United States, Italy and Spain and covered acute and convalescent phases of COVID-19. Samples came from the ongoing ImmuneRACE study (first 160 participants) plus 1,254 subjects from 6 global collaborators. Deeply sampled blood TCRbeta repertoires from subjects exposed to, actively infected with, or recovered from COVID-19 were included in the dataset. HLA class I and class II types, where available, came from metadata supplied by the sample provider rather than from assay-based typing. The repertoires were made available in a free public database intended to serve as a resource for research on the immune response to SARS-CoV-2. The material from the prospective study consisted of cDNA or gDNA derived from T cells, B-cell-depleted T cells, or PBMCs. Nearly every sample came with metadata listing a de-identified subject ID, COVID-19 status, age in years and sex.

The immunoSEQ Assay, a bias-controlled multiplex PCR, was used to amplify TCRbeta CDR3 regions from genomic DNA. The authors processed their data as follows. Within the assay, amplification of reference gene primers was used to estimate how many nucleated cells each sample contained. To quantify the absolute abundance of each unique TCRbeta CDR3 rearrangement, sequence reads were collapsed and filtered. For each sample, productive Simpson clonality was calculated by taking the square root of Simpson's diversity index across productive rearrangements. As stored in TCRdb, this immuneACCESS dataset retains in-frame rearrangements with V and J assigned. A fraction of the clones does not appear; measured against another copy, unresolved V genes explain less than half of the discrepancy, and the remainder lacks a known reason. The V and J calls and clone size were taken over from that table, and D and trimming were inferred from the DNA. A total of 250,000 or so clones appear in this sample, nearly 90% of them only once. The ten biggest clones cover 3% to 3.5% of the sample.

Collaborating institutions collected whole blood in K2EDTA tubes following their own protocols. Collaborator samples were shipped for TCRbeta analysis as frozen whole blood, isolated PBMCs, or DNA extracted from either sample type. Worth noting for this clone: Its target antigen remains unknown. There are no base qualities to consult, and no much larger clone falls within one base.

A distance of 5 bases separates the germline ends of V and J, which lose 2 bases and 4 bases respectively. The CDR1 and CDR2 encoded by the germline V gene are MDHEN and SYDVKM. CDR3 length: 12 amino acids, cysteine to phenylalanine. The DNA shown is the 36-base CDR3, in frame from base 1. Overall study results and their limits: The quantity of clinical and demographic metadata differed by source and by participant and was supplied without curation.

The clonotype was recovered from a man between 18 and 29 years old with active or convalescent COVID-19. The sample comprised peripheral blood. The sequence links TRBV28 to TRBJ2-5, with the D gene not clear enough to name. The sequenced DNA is TGTGCCAGCAGTTTACCCGGAGAGACCCAGTACTTC. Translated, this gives CASSLPGETQYF.